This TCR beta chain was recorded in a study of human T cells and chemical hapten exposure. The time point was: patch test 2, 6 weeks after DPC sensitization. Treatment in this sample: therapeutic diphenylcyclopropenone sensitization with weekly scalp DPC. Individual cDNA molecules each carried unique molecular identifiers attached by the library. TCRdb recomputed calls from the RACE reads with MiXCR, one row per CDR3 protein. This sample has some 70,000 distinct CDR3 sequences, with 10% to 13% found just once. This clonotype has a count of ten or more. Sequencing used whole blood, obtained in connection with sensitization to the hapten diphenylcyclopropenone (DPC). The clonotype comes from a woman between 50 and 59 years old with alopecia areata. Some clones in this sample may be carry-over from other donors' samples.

The CDR3 nucleotides read TGTGCCAGCAGGGTTACGGACAGCGTGGTCGAGCAGTACTTC. Protein product: CASRVTDSVVEQYF. The chain carries TRBV6-5 and TRBJ2-7; weak D call: TRBD1 (6 bases). In germline, CDR1 is MNHEY, CDR2 SVGAGI. V was pared by 6 bases and J by 6 bases, with 18 bases between. The CDR3 totals 14 residues.